The present T cell receptor beta chain was sequenced within a study of PD-1 blockade in classical Hodgkin lymphoma. Produced via immunoSEQ multiplex PCR; TCRdb's table is partial and in-frame only. The data contain around 23,000 clones, about four fifths of them singletons. Relapse after autologous stem cell transplantation occurred in every patient, and brentuximab vedotin exposure varied. Specimen: peripheral blood mononuclear cells (PBMCs), collected before the second cycle of nivolumab. The sequence derives from a human donor with classical Hodgkin lymphoma.

For the CDR3, the DNA is TGTGCCAGCAGTTTAGTCCCGGAGGGAGCCACTGAAGCTTTCTTT. Its translation: CASSLVPEGATEAFF. V usage is TRBV27 and J usage is TRBJ1-1; D is ambiguous. CDR3 size: 15 residues. Trimming pared 2 bases from V and 4 bases from J, leaving 14 bases between. The V gene's germline CDR1 is MNHEY and CDR2 SMNVEV (reference sequence).